This T cell receptor (beta chain) came from a study of shared clonotypes between healthy human individuals. In the authors' methods: ImmunoSEQ junction-only sequences lacked quality scores, so their filtering differed. Sequenced by immunoSEQ multiplex PCR; TCRdb stores in-frame clones only, minus some. V and J calls plus clone size are reproduced from that table; the DNA served to infer D and trimming. The top ten clones hold about 1.5% of a sample with about a million clones, around 80% of them seen once. A few counts support this clone. The germline V gene encodes CDR1 SGHAT and CDR2 FQNNGV. The CDR3 sequence is 17 residues long. V lost 5 bases and J lost 5; bases outside the gene matches: 10.

Input material: memory CD4+ T cells sorted from blood. Noted subset: CD45RA-negative fraction. The source of this sequence is a man aged 18 to 30 in good health. The chain recombines TRBV11-2 with TRBJ2-5; 14 nucleotides line up with TRBD2. CDR3 sequence (DNA): TGTGCCAGCAGCCCGAGGACTAGCGGGGGGCCGGGGGAGACCCAGTACTTC. It codes for CASSPRTSGGPGETQYF.